The 28 T cell receptor beta chains below come from one sample, sequenced in a study of radiotherapy plus CTLA-4 blockade in lung cancer. The protocol was immunoSEQ multiplex PCR, while the TCRdb copy is restricted to in-frame clones and leaves out a portion. The sample has about 100,000 clones, about 80% seen once; the top ten hold roughly 0.84%. The material sequenced was peripheral blood, taken from a patient treated with radiotherapy plus ipilimumab. These receptors were obtained from a human donor with non-small cell lung cancer who had stable disease on radiotherapy plus ipilimumab.

This rearrangement joins TRBV19 to TRBJ2-1, with 8 bases fitting TRBD1. Germline V lookup: CDR1 LNHDA, CDR2 SQIVND (reference sequence). The CDR3 loop spans 14 amino acids. The J segment lost 6 bases and the V segment lost 5 bases, leaving 6 bases of the junction unmatched. The CDR3, as DNA: TGTGCCAGTAGTCCGCGGGACAGGTTCAATGAGCAGTTCTTC. Translation: CASSPRDRFNEQFF.

This clone appeared a few times. This rearrangement joins TRBV6-1 to TRBJ2-5; weak D call: TRBD2 (5 bases). The germline V gene has CDR1 MNHNS and CDR2 SASEGT. The V end lost 1 base, the J end lost 5 bases, and 14 bases lay between the germline ends. The CDR3 has 15 residues. The CDR3 nucleotides are TGTGCCAGCAGTGAAGACAAGGGAGCCCGGGAGACCCAGTACTTC. Amino acid sequence: CASSEDKGARETQYF.

The V call is TRBV5-1, the J call TRBJ2-7; D may be TRBD1 (6 bases). The V gene's germline CDR1 is SGHRS and CDR2 YFSETQ. This CDR3 is 14 amino acids long. The V end was cut by 0 bases, the J end by 2 bases, with 9 bases between. The CDR3 nucleotides are TGCGCCAGCAGCTTGGATCCAGGGGCCTACGAGCAGTACTTC. As protein: CASSLDPGAYEQYF.

The gene calls are TRBV4-1 and TRBJ2-3; possibly TRBD2 for D (5 bases). The CDR3 totals 16 residues. The germline V and J ends were trimmed by 1 base and 2 bases, with 13 bases remaining between them. Germline loops: CDR1 MGHRA, CDR2 YSYEKL. DNA of the CDR3: TGCGCCAGCAGCCAAGCTACGGGATTAGACACAGATACGCAGTATTTT. Its translation is CASSQATGLDTDTQYF.

CDR3 amino acids: CASSLGVRGGRDNEQYF. In nucleotides, the CDR3 is TGTGCCAGCAGCTTGGGGGTGAGAGGCGGGAGGGACAACGAGCAGTACTTC. The J gene is TRBJ2-5, the V gene TRBV5-4; 9 bases line up with TRBD2. The J call is in doubt because the DNA end fits TRBJ2-7 better. The germline CDR1 and CDR2 sequences are SGHNT and YYREEE (reference sequence). This CDR3 contains 17 residues.

This clone has just one count. V usage is TRBV2 and J usage is TRBJ2-7; D uncertain. V lost 4 bases and J lost 3, with 10 bases in between. The germline V gene has CDR1 SNHLY and CDR2 FYNNEI. There are 13 residues in the CDR3. CDR3 sequence (DNA): TGTGCCAGCAGTGGGGTCGGAGACTACGAGCAGTACTTC. Amino acids: CASSGVGDYEQYF.

This chain's CDR3 is CASSQSGLAGGGTDTQYF. DNA for the CDR3: TGCGCCAGCAGCCAATCGGGACTAGCGGGGGGGGGTACAGATACGCAGTATTTT. The V and J genes are TRBV4-1 and TRBJ2-3; 16 nucleotides line up with TRBD2. The CDR3 is 18 amino acids. The trim removed 2 bases at V and 3 bases at J, leaving 5 bases unmatched. Looked up from germline, CDR1 is MGHRA and CDR2 is YSYEKL.

This chain uses TRBV19 with TRBJ1-2, with D perhaps TRBD1 (6 bases). Germline V gene lookup returns CDR1 LNHDA and CDR2 SQIVND (reference sequence). The ends were cut back, 3 bases at V and 4 bases at J, with 12 bases in the middle. The CDR3 is made up of 14 amino acids. The CDR3 sequence: CASSMGDRSYGYTF. Here the CDR3 DNA reads TGTGCCAGTAGTATGGGCGACAGGAGCTATGGCTACACCTTC. The full variable domain, with the rest looked up from reference TRBV19 and TRBJ1-2, is DGGITQSPKYLFRKEGQNVTLSCEQNLNHDAMYWYRQDPGQGLRLIYYSQIVNDFQKGDIAEGYSVSREKKESFPLTVTSAQKNPTAFYLCASSMGDRSYGYTFGSGTRLTVV.

This chain connects TRBV10-1 to TRBJ2-3, with a tentative D call TRBD2 (5 bases). The CDR3 runs 15 residues. V was shortened by 2 bases and J by 3 bases, with 12 bases between the two germline ends. Germline CDR1 and CDR2: WNHNN and SYGVQD (reference sequence). The CDR3 DNA sequence: TGCGCCAGCAGTGAGCAGTCTAGCAAGACAGATACGCAGTATTTT. This gives the protein CASSEQSSKTDTQYF.

The chain employs TRBV28 and TRBJ1-1; D is perhaps TRBD1 (5 bases). CDR3 length: 13 residues. Per the germline V gene, CDR1 is MDHEN and CDR2 is SYDVKM. V was clipped by 5 bases and J by 5 bases, with 12 bases between them. The DNA of the CDR3 is TGTGCCAGCAGTCCCGGGGGGGGGACTGAAGCTTTCTTT. It encodes CASSPGGGTEAFF.

This clone came up a few times. The J gene is TRBJ1-1, the V gene TRBV7-3; D perhaps matches TRBD1 (6 bases). The germline gives CDR1 SGHTA, CDR2 FQGTGA. V lost 1 base to trimming and J lost 0 bases, with 18 bases between them. The CDR3 covers 18 residues. Here the CDR3 DNA reads TGTGCCAGCAGCTTAAGAAGTGGAACAGGACAGTTGAACACTGAAGCTTTCTTT. Translating gives CASSLRSGTGQLNTEAFF.

This clone has more than one count but fewer than ten. This chain uses TRBV5-8 with TRBJ2-7; a possible D gene is TRBD1 (6 bases). Germline loops: CDR1 SGHTS, CDR2 YDEGEE. V lost 0 bases, J lost 3 bases, and 16 bases lay in between. CDR3 length: 16 residues. The CDR3 region has the DNA TGTGCCAGCAGCTTGGATTCCCGGACAGTTTACTACGAGCAGTACTTC. This gives the protein CASSLDSRTVYYEQYF.

The chain carries TRBV9 and TRBJ2-2; tentative D call: TRBD1 (6 bases). Germline V gives CDR1 SGDLS, CDR2 YYNGEE. This CDR3 has 15 residues. With 7 bases removed from V and 1 base from J, the gap between germline ends came to 14 bases. CDR3 coding DNA: TGTGCCAGCCACCGAACGGGACAGAACACCGGGGAGCTGTTTTTT. Translated: CASHRTGQNTGELFF.

J is TRBJ1-4 and V is TRBV5-8; 7 bases agree with TRBD1. The CDR3 loop spans 14 amino acids. The germline CDR1 and CDR2 sequences are SGHTS and YDEGEE. J gave up 5 bases and V 4 bases, and 5 bases lay outside the gene matches. The CDR3 sequence: CASSPGQSNEKLFF. DNA for the CDR3: TGTGCCAGCAGCCCGGGACAGTCCAATGAAAAACTGTTTTTT. Based on the CDR3 plus reference TRBV5-8 and TRBJ1-4, the full variable domain is EAGVTQSPTHLIKTRGQQATLRCSPISGHTSVYWYQQALGLGLQFLLWYDEGEERNRGNFPPRFSGRQFPNYSSELNVNALELEDSALYLCASSPGQSNEKLFFGSGTQLSVL.

The gene calls are TRBV28 and TRBJ1-5; D perhaps matches TRBD1 (5 bases). CDR3 size: 15 residues. V was pared by 1 base and J by 4 bases, with 11 bases between. Germline CDR1 MDHEN, CDR2 SYDVKM. Here the CDR3 DNA reads TGTGCCAGCAGTTTATCCTCAGGGATTAATCAGCCCCAGCATTTT. Its protein product is CASSLSSGINQPQHF. The entire variable domain, with the rest obtained from reference TRBV28 and TRBJ1-5, is as follows: DVKVTQSSRYLVKRTGEKVFLECVQDMDHENMFWYRQDPGLGLRLIYFSYDVKMKEKGDIPEGYSVSREKKERFSLILESASTNQTSMYLCASSLSSGINQPQHFGDGTRLSIL.

The genes are TRBV9 and TRBJ2-5; TRBD2 agrees at 10 bases. Per germline, CDR1 SGDLS and CDR2 YYNGEE. Trimming cost V 4 bases and J 1 base; bases outside gene matches: 10. The CDR3 loop spans 17 amino acids. The CDR3 DNA is TGTGCCAGCAGCAACCCCGGGACTAGCGCATCCCAAGAGACCCAGTACTTC. It encodes CASSNPGTSASQETQYF.

This chain joins TRBV5-1 and TRBJ2-3; TRBD2 matches 12 bases. J lost 3 bases, V lost 1 base, and 6 bases had no gene match. Germline lookup yields CDR1 SGHRS and CDR2 YFSETQ. The CDR3 length is 17 residues. The CDR3 region is CASSLSLAGGQTDTQYF. CDR3 DNA sequence: TGCGCCAGCAGCTTGAGCCTAGCGGGGGGGCAGACAGATACGCAGTATTTT.

This chain uses TRBV19 with TRBJ1-5; TRBD1 is a possible D gene (5 bases). This CDR3 spans 16 amino acids. Germline CDR1 reads LNHDA; CDR2 reads SQIVND (reference sequence). The ends were cut back, 6 bases at V and 2 bases at J, with 17 bases in the middle. The CDR3 here is CASRSGTSSGNQPQHF. As DNA, the CDR3 is TGTGCCAGTAGATCAGGGACGTCTTCGGGCAATCAGCCCCAGCATTTT.

J is TRBJ2-2 and V is TRBV11-2; D may be TRBD1 (6 bases). The V end lost 1 base, the J end lost 1 base, and 7 bases lay between the germline ends. This CDR3 spans 15 amino acids. Germline V CDR1 and CDR2: SGHAT, FQNNGV. The CDR3 is CASSLARGNTGELFF. The CDR3 region has the DNA TGTGCCAGCAGCTTAGCCAGGGGGAACACCGGGGAGCTGTTTTTT.

In its sample, this clone was seen once. This chain uses TRBV28 with TRBJ1-5, with D perhaps TRBD1 (6 bases). Germline CDR1 is MDHEN and CDR2 is SYDVKM. The CDR3 length is 16 residues. The germline V and J ends were trimmed by 5 bases and 4 bases, with 18 bases remaining between them. CDR3: CASSLRGGALNQPQHF. CDR3 nucleotide sequence: TGTGCCAGCAGTCTTCGGGGGGGGGCCTTAAATCAGCCCCAGCATTTT. Filled out from reference TRBV28 and TRBJ1-5, the complete variable domain reads DVKVTQSSRYLVKRTGEKVFLECVQDMDHENMFWYRQDPGLGLRLIYFSYDVKMKEKGDIPEGYSVSREKKERFSLILESASTNQTSMYLCASSLRGGALNQPQHFGDGTRLSIL.

This clone was found a few times. The V and J genes are TRBV6-5 and TRBJ1-5; no clear D. This CDR3 region has 13 residues. Germline lookup yields CDR1 MNHEY and CDR2 SVGAGI. Trimming removed 5 bases from V and 5 bases from J, with 10 bases in between. The CDR3 sequence: CASSDSFDQPQHF. CDR3 in DNA: TGTGCCAGCAGTGATAGCTTTGATCAGCCCCAGCATTTT.

The chain couples TRBV9 to TRBJ1-3; no definite D call. Germline loops: CDR1 SGDLS, CDR2 YYNGEE. The CDR3 totals 14 residues. The V and J ends lost 0 bases and 1 base respectively, with 5 bases between them. The CDR3 region is CASSVDSSGNTIYF. DNA of the CDR3: TGTGCCAGCAGCGTAGACAGTTCTGGAAACACCATATATTTT.

This clone was picked up one time. This chain links TRBV9 with TRBJ2-2; TRBD2 aligns across 10 bases. Germline V CDR1 and CDR2: SGDLS, YYNGEE. With 4 bases clipped from V and 6 bases from J, the junction kept 9 bases outside the gene matches. The CDR3 sequence is 16 residues long. CDR3 protein: CASSSRTSGRSGELFF. In DNA form, the CDR3 reads TGTGCCAGCAGCTCACGGACTAGCGGCAGATCCGGGGAGCTGTTTTTT.

V is TRBV7-2 and J is TRBJ1-1; D not resolved. CDR3 length: 13 amino acids. V shed 6 bases and J shed 1 base, with 9 bases lying between them. In germline, CDR1 is SGHTA, CDR2 FQGNSA. CDR3 sequence reads: CASRISRNTEAFF. The CDR3 region has the DNA TGTGCCAGCAGGATATCTAGGAACACTGAAGCTTTCTTT.

V gene TRBV4-2 combines with J gene TRBJ1-1; 8 nucleotides agree with TRBD1. CDR1 LGHNA and CDR2 YNFKEQ come from the germline V gene. V was pared by 7 bases and J by 3 bases, with 4 bases of the junction left unmatched. The CDR3 runs to 13 residues. The CDR3 nucleotides are TGTGCCAGCACCGACAGGGGATACACTGAAGCTTTCTTT. This encodes CASTDRGYTEAFF.

This clone was seen only once. The chain employs TRBV6-4 and TRBJ2-1; 8 nucleotides match TRBD2. V dropped 5 bases and J dropped 0; count of bases not matched to a gene: 3. This CDR3 is built from 15 residues. CDR1 and CDR2 (germline): MRHNA, SNTAGT. Written as DNA, the CDR3 is TGTGCCAGCAGTCCGCTAGCGGGCTCCTACAATGAGCAGTTCTTC. Protein: CASSPLAGSYNEQFF.

V is TRBV11-3 and J is TRBJ2-1, with 14 bases fitting TRBD2. From germline, CDR1 is SGHNT and CDR2 YENEEA. Germline trimming cut 1 base from V and 8 bases from J; bases unmatched to any gene: 4. The CDR3 extends over 16 amino acids. The CDR3 DNA follows: TGTGCCAGCAGCTTAGGGGGACTAGCGGGGGTCCATGAGCAGTTCTTC. Amino acid sequence: CASSLGGLAGVHEQFF.

This chain joins TRBV30 and TRBJ2-2; D possibly corresponds to TRBD1 (6 bases). From germline, CDR1 is GTSNPN and CDR2 SVGIG (reference sequence). CDR3 length: 15 residues. Trimming took 2 bases from V and 5 from J, leaving 15 bases between them. CDR3 residues: CAWSLRGTRTGELFF. CDR3 coding DNA: TGTGCCTGGAGTCTCAGGGGTACGAGGACCGGGGAGCTGTTTTTT.